A single sample is the source of the 15 T cell receptor beta chains below, sequenced in a study of T cell responses to AZD1222 COVID-19 vaccine. Here immunoSEQ multiplex PCR was the method, and the copy in TCRdb shows in-frame clones only, minus some. This table holds roughly 81,000 clones, approximately 89% found once. Source: peripheral blood, taken on day 0 of AZD1222 vaccination. The receptor set was obtained from an adult in good health.

V usage is TRBV29-1 and J usage is TRBJ1-1; no reliable D call. There are 12 residues in the CDR3. V was trimmed by 3 bases and J by 7 bases, leaving 12 bases between them. In germline, CDR1 is SQVTM, CDR2 ANQGSEA. The CDR3 DNA sequence: TGCAGCGTTGAGTGGGTGGGTATTGAAGCTTTCTTT. Protein product: CSVEWVGIEAFF.

V is TRBV10-1 and J is TRBJ2-7, with D possibly being TRBD2 (6 bases). In germline, CDR1 is WNHNN, CDR2 SYGVQD (reference sequence). The CDR3 has 15 residues. Trimming cost V 5 bases and J 5 bases, with 19 bases left between them. The CDR3 region is CASSSRGRSLDEQYF. The CDR3 DNA reads as TGCGCCAGCAGTTCCCGAGGGAGGTCCTTGGACGAGCAGTACTTC.

V is TRBV27 and J is TRBJ2-1, with a weak D call TRBD1 (5 bases). Trimming pared 5 bases from V and 2 bases from J, leaving 10 bases between. CDR1 and CDR2 from the germline V gene are MNHEY and SMNVEV (reference sequence). The CDR3 spans 14 residues. The CDR3 coding sequence is TGTGCCAGCAGTCCCGACAGCCCCTACAATGAGCAGTTCTTC. Amino acids: CASSPDSPYNEQFF.

This chain joins TRBV15 and TRBJ2-2; 7 bases align to TRBD1. Germline V gene lookup returns CDR1 LNHNV and CDR2 YYDKDF (reference sequence). J was trimmed by 2 bases and V by 4 bases; bases with no gene match: 4. The CDR3 sequence is 15 residues long. The CDR3 DNA sequence: TGTGCCACCAGCACCCGACAGGGAAACACCGGGGAGCTGTTTTTT. It yields the protein CATSTRQGNTGELFF.

The V gene is TRBV19, the J gene TRBJ1-3, with D unclear. The V gene lost 6 bases and the J gene lost 2 bases, with 5 bases spanning the gap. There are 12 residues in the CDR3. Germline V lookup: CDR1 LNHDA, CDR2 SQIVND (reference sequence). CDR3 nucleotides: TGTGCCAGTAGGTCACCTGGAAACACCATATATTTT. Protein product: CASRSPGNTIYF.

This chain connects TRBV7-9 to TRBJ2-7; tentatively, D is TRBD2 (5 bases). Germline CDR1 reads SEHNR; CDR2 reads FQNEAQ (reference sequence). The V end lost 3 bases, the J end lost 1 base, and 10 bases lay between the germline ends. The CDR3 runs to 14 residues. In DNA form, the CDR3 reads TGTGCCAGCAGCTTTCCTCGGGAATCCTACGAGCAGTACTTC. Translated, it gives CASSFPRESYEQYF. Full variable domain (rest looked up from reference TRBV7-9 and TRBJ2-7): DTGVSQNPRHKITKRGQNVTFRCDPISEHNRLYWYRQTLGQGPEFLTYFQNEAQLEKSRLLSDRFSAERPKGSFSTLEIQRTEQGDSAMYLCASSFPRESYEQYFGPGTRLTVT.

The rearrangement joins TRBV4-2 to TRBJ2-3, with unresolved D. Looked up from germline, CDR1 is LGHNA and CDR2 is YNFKEQ. The V and J ends lost 0 bases and 4 bases respectively, with 11 bases between them. The CDR3 loop spans 15 amino acids. DNA of the CDR3: TGTGCCAGCAGCCAAGACGGGCAGCTATCAGATACGCAGTATTTT. This encodes CASSQDGQLSDTQYF.

V is TRBV7-9 and J is TRBJ1-4; D gene unclear. There are 14 residues in the CDR3. Per germline, CDR1 SEHNR and CDR2 FQNEAQ (reference sequence). V lost 3 bases and J lost 3, with 8 bases in between. The CDR3 is CASSFGQPNEKLFF. In DNA form, the CDR3 reads TGTGCCAGCAGCTTTGGGCAGCCTAATGAAAAACTGTTTTTT.

The rearrangement uses TRBV7-2 and TRBJ1-5; D unclear. With 5 bases removed from V and 6 bases from J, the gap between germline ends came to 11 bases. CDR3 length: 13 residues. Germline V gene lookup returns CDR1 SGHTA and CDR2 FQGNSA. The CDR3 DNA is TGTGCCAGCAGCGCCTACCCAGCTCAGCCCCAGCATTTT. It encodes CASSAYPAQPQHF.

The V call is TRBV11-3, the J call TRBJ1-1, with D possibly being TRBD1 (5 bases). From germline, CDR1 is SGHNT and CDR2 YENEEA. The V gene lost 1 base and the J gene lost 3 bases, with 12 bases spanning the gap. The CDR3 loop spans 15 amino acids. In DNA, the CDR3 is TGTGCCAGCAGCTTAGGCCAGGGAGGGGACACTGAAGCTTTCTTT. Translated, it gives CASSLGQGGDTEAFF.

The chain couples TRBV12-3 or TRBV12-4 to TRBJ2-1; tentatively, D is TRBD1 (5 bases). Trimming removed 4 bases at V and 6 bases at J, with 7 bases between. The CDR3 contains 12 residues. This CDR3 is CASSYRTNEQFF. In DNA, the CDR3 is TGTGCCAGCAGTTACAGGACCAATGAGCAGTTCTTC.

This chain joins TRBV3-1 (or the pseudogene TRBV3-2) and TRBJ1-1; D is unresolved. The CDR3 spans 14 residues. Germline assignment: CDR1 LGHDT and CDR2 YNNKEL (reference sequence). Deletions cut 2 bases from V and 3 bases from J, with 10 bases between. The chain's CDR3 is CASSQKSGYTEAFF. The CDR3 nucleotides are TGTGCCAGCAGCCAAAAAAGCGGCTACACTGAAGCTTTCTTT.

V and J are TRBV5-1 and TRBJ1-1; D is unresolved. Trimming stripped 2 bases from V and 3 bases from J, with 14 bases between. Per the germline V gene, CDR1 is SGHRS and CDR2 is YFSETQ. This CDR3 has 15 residues. Written as DNA, the CDR3 is TGCGCCAGCAGCTTAGTGAAGGCGGGAGACACTGAAGCTTTCTTT. It translates to CASSLVKAGDTEAFF.

The chain uses TRBV5-1 and TRBJ1-1; 8 bases match TRBD1. CDR1 and CDR2 (germline): SGHRS, YFSETQ. V dropped 3 bases and J dropped 2; count of bases not matched to a gene: 6. The CDR3 is made up of 15 amino acids. CDR3 sequence reads: CASSSRQGSNTEAFF. CDR3 DNA sequence: TGCGCCAGCAGCTCAAGACAGGGGAGTAACACTGAAGCTTTCTTT.

The chain recombines TRBV10-3 with TRBJ1-5, with D perhaps matching TRBD1 (5 bases). CDR1 is ENHRY, CDR2 SYGVKD, per germline. The CDR3 has 13 residues. Trimming removed 9 bases from V and 6 bases from J, with 15 bases in between. The CDR3 region is CAIRSGDGQPQHF. CDR3 coding DNA: TGTGCCATTCGGAGCGGGGACGGTCAGCCCCAGCATTTT.